What follows are 3 T cell receptor beta chains derived from one specimen sequenced in a study of cytomegalovirus exposure and HLA in healthy donors listed by TCRdb under 2017. The library was produced with the immunoSEQ multiplex PCR assay. A mixture of 60 forward primers for TCR Vbeta segments and 13 reverse primers for TCR Jbeta segments was used in the multiplex PCR. What TCRdb holds here is the immuneACCESS table cut down to in-frame rearrangements. Part of the clones is not present; checked against another copy, under half of the missing clones reflect an unresolved V gene, and the others are unexplained. The sample profile shows about 75,000 clones; approximately 82% of them were found once. The leading ten clones occupy over 1.5% of the sample. The sequencing sample was made of PBMCs. Receptors originate from a man between 18 and 35 years old in good health and CMV-seronegative.

The rearrangement joins TRBV28 to TRBJ2-1; D uncertain. V was cut by 3 bases and J by 5 bases, with 17 bases left in between. This CDR3 has 16 residues. In germline, CDR1 is MDHEN, CDR2 SYDVKM. The CDR3 sequence: CASSLRQVIPNNEQFF. The CDR3 region has the DNA TGTGCCAGCAGTTTGCGTCAGGTGATACCTAACAATGAGCAGTTCTTC.

The gene calls are TRBV7-8 and TRBJ2-2; 12 bases fit TRBD1. J gave up 8 bases and V 5 bases, and 12 bases lay outside the gene matches. CDR3 length: 17 residues. Per the germline V gene, CDR1 is SGHVS and CDR2 is FQNEAQ. The CDR3 is CASSIPGQGAFTGELFF. Here the CDR3 DNA reads TGTGCCAGCAGCATCCCGGGACAGGGGGCTTTTACAGGGGAGCTGTTTTTT.

Only one count was recorded for this clone. V gene TRBV25-1 combines with J gene TRBJ2-7, with D tentatively TRBD2 (6 bases). The germline gives CDR1 MGHDK, CDR2 SYGVNS. This CDR3 has 14 amino acids. Trimming took off 3 bases at V and 7 bases at J, with 16 bases between the two ends. In nucleotides, the CDR3 is TGTGCCAGCAGTGAGCTGGGGGAGGCCAGGGAGCAGTACTTC. Its protein is CASSELGEAREQYF.